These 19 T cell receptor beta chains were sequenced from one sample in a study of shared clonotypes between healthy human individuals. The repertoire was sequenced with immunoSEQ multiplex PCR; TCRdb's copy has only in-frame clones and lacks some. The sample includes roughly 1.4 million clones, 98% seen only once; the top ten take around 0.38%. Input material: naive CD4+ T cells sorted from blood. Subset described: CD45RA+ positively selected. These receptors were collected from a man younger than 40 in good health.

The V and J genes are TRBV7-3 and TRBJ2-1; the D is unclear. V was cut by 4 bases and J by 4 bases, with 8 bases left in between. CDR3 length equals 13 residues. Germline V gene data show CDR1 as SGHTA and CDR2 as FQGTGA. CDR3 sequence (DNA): TGTGCCAGCAGCTATGCGGTTTACAATGAGCAGTTCTTC. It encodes CASSYAVYNEQFF.

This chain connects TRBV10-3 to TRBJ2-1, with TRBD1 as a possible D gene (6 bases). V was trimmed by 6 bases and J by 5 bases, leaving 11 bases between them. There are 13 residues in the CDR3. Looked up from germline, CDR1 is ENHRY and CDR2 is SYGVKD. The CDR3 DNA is TGTGCCATCAGCGTTGGACAGAACAATGAGCAGTTCTTC. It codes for CAISVGQNNEQFF.

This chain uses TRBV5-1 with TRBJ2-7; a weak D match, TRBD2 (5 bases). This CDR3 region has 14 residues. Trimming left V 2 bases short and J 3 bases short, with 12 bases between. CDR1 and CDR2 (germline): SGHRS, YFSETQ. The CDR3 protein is CASSFALARYEQYF. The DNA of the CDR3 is TGCGCCAGCAGCTTTGCTCTAGCCCGCTACGAGCAGTACTTC.

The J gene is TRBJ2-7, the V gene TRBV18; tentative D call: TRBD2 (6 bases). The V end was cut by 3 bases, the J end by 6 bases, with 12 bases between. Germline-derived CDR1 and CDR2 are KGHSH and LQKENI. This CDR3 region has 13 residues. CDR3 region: CASSPLGGPEQYF. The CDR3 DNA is TGTGCCAGCTCACCCCTGGGAGGACCCGAGCAGTACTTC.

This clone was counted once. Written as DNA, the CDR3 is TGCGCCAGCAGCTCACTTATGGGACAGATAATCTCTGAAGCTTTCTTT. It translates to CASSSLMGQIISEAFF. V gene TRBV5-1 combines with J gene TRBJ1-1; 7 bases align to TRBD1. The CDR3 totals 16 residues. Germline V gene lookup returns CDR1 SGHRS and CDR2 YFSETQ. The junction had 14 bases not matched to a gene; V was cut back by 3 bases and J by 6 bases.

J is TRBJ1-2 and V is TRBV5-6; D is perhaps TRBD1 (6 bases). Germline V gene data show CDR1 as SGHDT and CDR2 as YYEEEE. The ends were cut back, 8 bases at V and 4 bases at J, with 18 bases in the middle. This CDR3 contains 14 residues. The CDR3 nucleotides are TGTGCCAGTCTATTAGGACAGCACCGCTATGGCTACACCTTC. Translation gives CASLLGQHRYGYTF.

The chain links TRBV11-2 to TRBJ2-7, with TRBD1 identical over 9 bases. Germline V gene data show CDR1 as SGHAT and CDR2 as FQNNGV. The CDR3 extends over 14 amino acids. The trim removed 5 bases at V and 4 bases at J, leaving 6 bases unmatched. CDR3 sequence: CASSRTGGRYEQYF. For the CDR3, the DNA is TGTGCCAGCAGCCGCACAGGGGGCAGGTACGAGCAGTACTTC.

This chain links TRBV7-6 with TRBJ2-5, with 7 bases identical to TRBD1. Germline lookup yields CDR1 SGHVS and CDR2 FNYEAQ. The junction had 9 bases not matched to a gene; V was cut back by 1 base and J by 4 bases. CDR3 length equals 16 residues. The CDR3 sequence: CASSLETGIVPETQYF. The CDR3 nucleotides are TGTGCCAGCAGCTTAGAGACAGGGATTGTGCCAGAGACCCAGTACTTC.

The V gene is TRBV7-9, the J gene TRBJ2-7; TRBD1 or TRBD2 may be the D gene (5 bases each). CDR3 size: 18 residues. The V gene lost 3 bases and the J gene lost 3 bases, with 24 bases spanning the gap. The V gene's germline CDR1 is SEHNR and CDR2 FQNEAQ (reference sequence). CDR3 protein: CASSFGSNRDGRSYEQYF. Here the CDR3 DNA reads TGTGCCAGCAGCTTCGGATCAAACCGGGACGGACGAAGCTACGAGCAGTACTTC.

The CDR3 coding sequence is TGTGCCACCAGCAGAGTGGGGACTAGCCCCATACAAGAGACCCAGTACTTC. Amino acid sequence: CATSRVGTSPIQETQYF. V gene TRBV15 combines with J gene TRBJ2-5, with 9 bases identical to TRBD2. The V segment lost 1 base and the J segment 2 bases; nucleotides outside the gene matches: 8. Germline lookup yields CDR1 LNHNV and CDR2 YYDKDF (reference sequence). The CDR3 extends over 17 amino acids.

CDR3 coding DNA: TGCGCCAGCAGCTTGCGGTGGACAGCAAACACCGGGGAGCTGTTTTTT. Translating it yields CASSLRWTANTGELFF. V usage is TRBV5-1 and J usage is TRBJ2-2, with D possibly TRBD1 on 6 matching bases. Trimming took 1 base from V and 2 from J, leaving 12 bases between them. The germline gives CDR1 SGHRS, CDR2 YFSETQ. This CDR3 is built from 16 residues. Filled out from reference TRBV5-1 and TRBJ2-2, the complete variable domain reads KAGVTQTPRYLIKTRGQQVTLSCSPISGHRSVSWYQQTPGQGLQFLFEYFSETQRNKGNFPGRFSGRQFSNSRSEMNVSTLELGDSALYLCASSLRWTANTGELFFGEGSRLTVL.

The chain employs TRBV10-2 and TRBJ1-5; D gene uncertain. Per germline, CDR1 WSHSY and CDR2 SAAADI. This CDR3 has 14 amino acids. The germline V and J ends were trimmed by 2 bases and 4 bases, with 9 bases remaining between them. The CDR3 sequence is CASSETSRNQPQHF. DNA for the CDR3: TGCGCCAGCAGTGAGACGTCAAGAAATCAGCCCCAGCATTTT.

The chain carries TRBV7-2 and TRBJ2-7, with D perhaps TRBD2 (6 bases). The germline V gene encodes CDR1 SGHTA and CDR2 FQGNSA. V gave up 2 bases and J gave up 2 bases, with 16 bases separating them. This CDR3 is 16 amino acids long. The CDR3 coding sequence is TGTGCCAGCAGCTTAATGCGGTTATCGGGGGCCTACGAGCAGTACTTC. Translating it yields CASSLMRLSGAYEQYF. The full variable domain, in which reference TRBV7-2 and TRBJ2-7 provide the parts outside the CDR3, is GAGVSQSPSNKVTEKGKDVELRCDPISGHTALYWYRQSLGQGLEFLIYFQGNSAPDKSGLPSDRFSAERTGGSVSTLTIQRTQQEDSAVYLCASSLMRLSGAYEQYFGPGTRLTVT.

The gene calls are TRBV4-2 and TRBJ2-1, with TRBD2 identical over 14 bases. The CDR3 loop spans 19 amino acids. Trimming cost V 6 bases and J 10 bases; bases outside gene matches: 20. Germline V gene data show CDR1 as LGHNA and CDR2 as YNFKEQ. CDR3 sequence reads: CASRRAGTSGRSWEGEQFF. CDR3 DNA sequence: TGTGCCAGCAGGCGCGCCGGGACTAGCGGGAGAAGCTGGGAAGGGGAGCAGTTCTTC.

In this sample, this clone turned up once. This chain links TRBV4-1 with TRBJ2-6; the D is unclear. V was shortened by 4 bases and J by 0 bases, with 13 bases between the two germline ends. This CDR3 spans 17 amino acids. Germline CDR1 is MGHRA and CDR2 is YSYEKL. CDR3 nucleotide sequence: TGCGCCAGCAGCCTCCGGGCCGTGGACTCTGGGGCCAACGTCCTGACTTTC. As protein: CASSLRAVDSGANVLTF.

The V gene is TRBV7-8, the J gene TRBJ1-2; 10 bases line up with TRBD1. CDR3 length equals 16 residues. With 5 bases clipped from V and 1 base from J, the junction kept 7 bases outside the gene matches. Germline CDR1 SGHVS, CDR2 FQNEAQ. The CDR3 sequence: CASSLSGQGINYGYTF. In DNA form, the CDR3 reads TGTGCCAGCAGCCTCTCGGGACAGGGGATTAACTATGGCTACACCTTC.

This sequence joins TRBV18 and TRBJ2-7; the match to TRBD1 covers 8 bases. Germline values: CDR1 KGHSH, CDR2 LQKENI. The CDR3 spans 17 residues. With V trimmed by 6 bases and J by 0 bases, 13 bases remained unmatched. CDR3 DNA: TGTGCCAGCTCTTTGGACAGGGCCCGACCGAGCTCCTACGAGCAGTACTTC. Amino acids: CASSLDRARPSSYEQYF. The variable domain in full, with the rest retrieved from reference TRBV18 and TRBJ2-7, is NAGVMQNPRHLVRRRGQEARLRCSPMKGHSHVYWYRQLPEEGLKFMVYLQKENIIDESGMPKERFSAEFPKEGPSILRIQQVVRGDSAAYFCASSLDRARPSSYEQYFGPGTRLTVT.

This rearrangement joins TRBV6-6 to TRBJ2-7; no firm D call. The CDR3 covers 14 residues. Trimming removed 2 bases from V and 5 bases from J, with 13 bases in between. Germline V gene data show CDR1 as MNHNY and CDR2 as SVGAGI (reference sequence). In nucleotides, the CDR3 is TGTGCCAGCAGTTACGTGGCAGGTGGGCACGAGCAGTACTTC. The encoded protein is CASSYVAGGHEQYF.

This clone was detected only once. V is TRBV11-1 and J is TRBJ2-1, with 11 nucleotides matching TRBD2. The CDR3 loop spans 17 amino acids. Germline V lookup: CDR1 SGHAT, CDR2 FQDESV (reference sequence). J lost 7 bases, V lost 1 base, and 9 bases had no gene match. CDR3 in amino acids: CASSLVAGGPRGNEQFF. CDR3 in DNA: TGTGCCAGCAGCTTAGTAGCGGGAGGGCCGAGAGGGAATGAGCAGTTCTTC. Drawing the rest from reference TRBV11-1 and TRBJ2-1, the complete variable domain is EAEVAQSPRYKITEKSQAVAFWCDPISGHATLYWYRQILGQGPELLVQFQDESVVDDSQLPKDRFSAERLKGVDSTLKIQPAELGDSAMYLCASSLVAGGPRGNEQFFGPGTRLTVL.